This T cell receptor (beta chain) emerged from a study of early T cells in non-severe SARS-CoV-2 infection. The library protocol tagged individual cDNA molecules with unique molecular identifiers. TCRdb processed the 5' RACE reads anew with MiXCR; each CDR3 protein has one entry. The repertoire holds about 110,000 distinct CDR3 sequences, with 10% to 15% as singletons. In the case of this clonotype: Its antigen is not identified.

Study conclusions and caveats: Private and CD4 specificities were missed by VDJdb matching, skewed to anti-spike CD8.

The TCR sequence derives from an adult who was a healthcare worker with PCR-confirmed SARS-CoV-2 infection or an uninfected control (not recorded which). This sample comprised whole blood, obtained at baseline.

In DNA form, the CDR3 reads TGTGCCAGCAGCCAAGCCCCCCATGGACAGGGGGCAGGAGATACGCAGTATTTT. Its translation: CASSQAPHGQGAGDTQYF. The chain has TRBV4-2 and TRBJ2-3; 11 bases are shared with TRBD1. This CDR3 is 18 amino acids long. Trimming took 1 base from V and 5 from J; bases not matched to a gene: 11. Germline values: CDR1 LGHNA, CDR2 YNFKEQ.